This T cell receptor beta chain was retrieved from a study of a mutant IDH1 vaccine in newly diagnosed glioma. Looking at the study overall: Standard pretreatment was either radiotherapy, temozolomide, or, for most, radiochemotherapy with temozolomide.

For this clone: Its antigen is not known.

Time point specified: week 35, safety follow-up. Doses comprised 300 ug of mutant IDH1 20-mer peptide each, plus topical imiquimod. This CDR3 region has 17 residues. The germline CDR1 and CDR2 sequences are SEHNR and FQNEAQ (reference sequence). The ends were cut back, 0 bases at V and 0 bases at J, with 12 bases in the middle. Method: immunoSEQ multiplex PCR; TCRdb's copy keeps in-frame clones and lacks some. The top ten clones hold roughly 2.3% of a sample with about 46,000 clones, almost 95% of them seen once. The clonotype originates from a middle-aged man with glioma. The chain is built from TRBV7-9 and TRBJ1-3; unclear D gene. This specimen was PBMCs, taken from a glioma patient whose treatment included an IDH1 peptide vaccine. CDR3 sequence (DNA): TGTGCCAGCAGCTTAGCGGAACTGAAGTCCTCTGGAAACACCATATATTTT. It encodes CASSLAELKSSGNTIYF.